Shown below are 8 T cell receptor beta chains from a single sample sequenced in a study of blood T cell repertoires in COVID-19. TCRdb keeps only in-frame clones here, not all; method: immunoSEQ multiplex PCR. Of fewer than 200,000 clones in the sample, 70% to 90% were seen once. Sequenced input: peripheral blood. Source of these receptors: an older man with active or convalescent COVID-19.

This chain links TRBV7-8 with TRBJ2-7; 9 bases fit TRBD1. Trimming at V came to 7 bases and at J to 3 bases, leaving 10 bases not matched to a gene. The CDR3 has 15 amino acids. The germline CDR1 and CDR2 sequences are SGHVS and FQNEAQ. The CDR3 DNA sequence: TGTGCCAGCACCTTGACCGGACAGGGGATCTACGAGCAGTACTTC. The encoded protein is CASTLTGQGIYEQYF. Full variable domain (missing parts from reference TRBV7-8 and TRBJ2-7): GAGVSQSPRYKVAKRGQDVALRCDPISGHVSLFWYQQALGQGPEFLTYFQNEAQLDKSGLPSDRFFAERPEGSVSTLKIQRTQQEDSAVYLCASTLTGQGIYEQYFGPGTRLTVT.

This chain links TRBV6-5 with TRBJ2-7, with D possibly matching TRBD1 (6 bases). CDR1 and CDR2 (germline): MNHEY, SVGAGI. There are 13 residues in the CDR3. The ends were cut back, 5 bases at V and 4 bases at J, with 12 bases in the middle. CDR3 in DNA: TGTGCCAGCAGTCGTACAGGGCCATACGAGCAGTACTTC. Translated, it gives CASSRTGPYEQYF.

The rearrangement joins TRBV24-1 to TRBJ1-2; 9 bases match TRBD1. In germline, CDR1 is KGHDR, CDR2 SFDVKD. The junction had 8 bases not matched to a gene; V was cut back by 3 bases and J by 4 bases. The CDR3 totals 16 residues. CDR3 protein: CATSDGDRAKGYGYTF. In DNA form, the CDR3 reads TGTGCCACCAGTGATGGGGACAGGGCGAAGGGCTATGGCTACACCTTC.

In its sample, this clone was seen once. This rearrangement joins TRBV5-4 to TRBJ2-7, with a possible D match to TRBD2 (6 bases). V lost 0 bases, J lost 8 bases, and 15 bases lay in between. The CDR3 sequence is 14 residues long. Germline-derived CDR1 and CDR2 are SGHNT and YYREEE (reference sequence). The CDR3, as DNA: TGTGCCAGCAGCTTGGAGGTCAGGACTAACAAGCAGTACTTC. It specifies CASSLEVRTNKQYF.

The chain joins TRBV5-1 to TRBJ1-4, with TRBD1 matching 9 bases. Trimming took 3 bases from V and 5 from J; bases not matched to a gene: 2. Germline V gives CDR1 SGHRS, CDR2 YFSETQ. This CDR3 contains 14 residues. The chain's CDR3 is CASSWGTGNEKLFF. The CDR3 nucleotides are TGCGCCAGCAGCTGGGGGACAGGGAATGAAAAACTGTTTTTT. Supplemented by reference TRBV5-1 and TRBJ1-4, the full variable domain reads KAGVTQTPRYLIKTRGQQVTLSCSPISGHRSVSWYQQTPGQGLQFLFEYFSETQRNKGNFPGRFSGRQFSNSRSEMNVSTLELGDSALYLCASSWGTGNEKLFFGSGTQLSVL.

V is TRBV18 and J is TRBJ2-3; 7 nucleotides align to TRBD2. CDR1 KGHSH and CDR2 LQKENI come from the germline V gene. With V trimmed by 2 bases and J by 8 bases, 13 bases remained unmatched. The CDR3 is made up of 16 amino acids. CDR3 sequence reads: CASSPNSRGEGGTQYF. CDR3 bases: TGTGCCAGCTCACCAAACTCCCGGGGGGAAGGTGGTACGCAGTATTTT.

This chain connects TRBV6-6 to TRBJ1-1; D is unresolved. Germline-derived CDR1 and CDR2 are MNHNY and SVGAGI (reference sequence). Trimming took off 2 bases at V and 9 bases at J, with 19 bases between the two ends. This CDR3 region has 15 residues. CDR3 nucleotides: TGTGCCAGCAGTTACGGGTTCGGTAGCAGCTATCAAGCTTTCTTT. This sequence encodes CASSYGFGSSYQAFF.

The chain joins TRBV27 to TRBJ2-1; 8 nucleotides align to TRBD2. Germline CDR1 is MNHEY and CDR2 is SMNVEV (reference sequence). V lost 2 bases and J lost 4; bases outside the gene matches: 7. This CDR3 comprises 16 residues. The CDR3 loop is CASSLHPAGVYNEQFF. Here the CDR3 DNA reads TGTGCCAGCAGTTTACACCCAGCGGGAGTTTACAATGAGCAGTTCTTC.